This TCR beta chain was captured in a study of blood T cell repertoires in COVID-19. Study background: COVID-19 samples, acute and convalescent, were from the United States, Italy and Spain. In each case, the material was cDNA or gDNA derived from T cells, B-cell-depleted T cells, or PBMCs.

The CDR3 sequence is 14 residues long. The junction had 3 bases not matched to a gene; V was cut back by 5 bases and J by 0 bases. Per the germline V gene, CDR1 is SGHTA and CDR2 is FQGNSA. Per the authors' pipeline: Cell counts per sample came from amplifying reference gene primers. TCRdb keeps only in-frame clones here, not all; method: immunoSEQ multiplex PCR. That table gives V, J and clone size, and the DNA gave D and trimming. Counted here are some 150,000 clones, around 80% occurring once; the ten biggest clones make up roughly 8.9%. The sequence came from a woman in her forties or fifties with acute or convalescent COVID-19. The rearrangement joins TRBV7-2 to TRBJ1-1; 7 bases are a match to TRBD1. The material sequenced was peripheral blood. The CDR3 sequence is CASSRGQVNTEAFF. CDR3 coding DNA: TGTGCCAGCAGCCGTGGACAGGTGAACACTGAAGCTTTCTTT.